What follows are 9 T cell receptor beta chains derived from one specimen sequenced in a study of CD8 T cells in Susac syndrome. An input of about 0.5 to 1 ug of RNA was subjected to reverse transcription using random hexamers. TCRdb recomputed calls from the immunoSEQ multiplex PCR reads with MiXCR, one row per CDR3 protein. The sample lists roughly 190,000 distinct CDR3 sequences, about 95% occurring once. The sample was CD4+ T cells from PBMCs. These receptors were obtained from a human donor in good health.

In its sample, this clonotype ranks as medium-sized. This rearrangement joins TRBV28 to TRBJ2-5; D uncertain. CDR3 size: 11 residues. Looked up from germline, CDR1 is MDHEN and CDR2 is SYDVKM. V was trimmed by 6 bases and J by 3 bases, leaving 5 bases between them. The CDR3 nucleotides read TGTGCCAGCAGCTTAGAAGAGACCCAGTACTTC. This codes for CASSLEETQYF.

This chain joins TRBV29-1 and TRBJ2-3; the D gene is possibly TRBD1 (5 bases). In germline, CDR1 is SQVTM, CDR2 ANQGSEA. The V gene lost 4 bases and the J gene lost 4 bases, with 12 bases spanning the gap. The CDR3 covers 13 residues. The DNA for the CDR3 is TGCAGCGTTGGTCCAGGGCGTCCAGATACGCAGTATTTT. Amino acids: CSVGPGRPDTQYF.

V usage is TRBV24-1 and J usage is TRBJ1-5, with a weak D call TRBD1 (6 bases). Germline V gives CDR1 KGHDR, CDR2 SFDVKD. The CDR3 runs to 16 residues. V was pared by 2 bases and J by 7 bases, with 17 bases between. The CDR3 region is CATSDYPDRQGQPQHF. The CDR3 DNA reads TGTGCCACCAGTGATTACCCAGACAGGCAGGGGCAGCCCCAGCATTTT.

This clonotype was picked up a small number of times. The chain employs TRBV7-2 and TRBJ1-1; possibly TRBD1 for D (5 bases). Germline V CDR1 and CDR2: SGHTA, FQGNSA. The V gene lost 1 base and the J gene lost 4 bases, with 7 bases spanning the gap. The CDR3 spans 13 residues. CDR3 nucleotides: TGTGCCAGCAGCTTAGGACAGAGCACTGAAGCTTTCTTT. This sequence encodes CASSLGQSTEAFF.

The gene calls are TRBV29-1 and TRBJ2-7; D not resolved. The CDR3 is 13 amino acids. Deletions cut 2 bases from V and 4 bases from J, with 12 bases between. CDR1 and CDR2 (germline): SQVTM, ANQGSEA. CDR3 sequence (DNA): TGCAGCGTTGAAATGGGTGCGAGTTACGAGCAGTACTTC. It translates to CSVEMGASYEQYF.

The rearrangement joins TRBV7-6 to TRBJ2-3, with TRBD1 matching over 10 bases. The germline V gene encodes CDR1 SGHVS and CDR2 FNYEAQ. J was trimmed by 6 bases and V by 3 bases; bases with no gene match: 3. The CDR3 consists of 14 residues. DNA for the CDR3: TGTGCCAGCAGCTTGGGGACAGGGGCCGATACGCAGTATTTT. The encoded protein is CASSLGTGADTQYF. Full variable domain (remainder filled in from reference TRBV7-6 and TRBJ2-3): GAGVSQSPRYKVTKRGQDVALRCDPISGHVSLYWYRQALGQGPEFLTYFNYEAQQDKSGLPNDRFSAERPEGSISTLTIQRTEQRDSAMYRCASSLGTGADTQYFGPGTRLTVL.

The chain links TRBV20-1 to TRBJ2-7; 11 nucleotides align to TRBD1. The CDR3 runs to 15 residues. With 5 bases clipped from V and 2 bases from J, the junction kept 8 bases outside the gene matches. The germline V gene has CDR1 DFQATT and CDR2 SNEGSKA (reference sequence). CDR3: CSAGNPGQGAYEQYF. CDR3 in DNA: TGCAGTGCTGGGAACCCGGGACAGGGGGCCTACGAGCAGTACTTC.

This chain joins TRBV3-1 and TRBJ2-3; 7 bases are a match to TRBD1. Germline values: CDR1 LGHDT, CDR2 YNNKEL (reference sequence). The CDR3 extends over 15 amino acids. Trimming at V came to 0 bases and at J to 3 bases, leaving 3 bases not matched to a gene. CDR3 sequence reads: CASSQETGMTDTQYF. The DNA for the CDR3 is TGTGCCAGCAGCCAAGAGACAGGGATGACAGATACGCAGTATTTT.

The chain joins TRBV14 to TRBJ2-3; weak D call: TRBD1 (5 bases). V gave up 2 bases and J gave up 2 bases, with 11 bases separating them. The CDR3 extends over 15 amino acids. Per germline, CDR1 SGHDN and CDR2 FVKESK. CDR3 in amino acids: CASSQTGLHTDTQYF. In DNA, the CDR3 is TGTGCCAGCAGCCAAACAGGTCTTCACACAGATACGCAGTATTTT.